This T cell receptor beta chain was documented in a study of Graves' ophthalmopathy and Graves' hyperthyroidism. Study details: Investigators collected peripheral blood at initial diagnosis, before any treatment was given.

This clonotype appeared many times. Beta-chain TCR CDR3 regions were amplified from RNA transcripts. The workflow started with a first-round RT-PCR run with HTBI primers and then moved on to a second-round multiplex PCR. MiXCR, applied by TCRdb to the multiplex PCR reads, yields one record per CDR3 protein. The sample gives approximately 700,000 distinct CDR3 sequences, 35% to 50% of which show up once; more than 2.5% is in the top ten. Moderate-to-severe activity, CAS ≥3, NOSPECS ≥4 and a duration under 3 months were seen in donors with ophthalmopathy. CDR1 and CDR2 from the germline V gene are SGHTA and FQGTGA. The CDR3 runs 13 residues. V dropped 4 bases and J dropped 6 bases, with 10 bases sitting between them.

Sequenced sample: peripheral blood. The chain employs TRBV7-3 and TRBJ1-5; the D is unclear. This receptor was identified in an adult man with Graves' ophthalmopathy. DNA of the CDR3: TGTGCCAGCAGCTATCTTCACGGTCAGCCCCAGCATTTT. This codes for CASSYLHGQPQHF.